A single sample is the source of the 18 T cell receptor beta chains below, sequenced in a study of cytomegalovirus exposure and HLA in healthy donors. PCR amplification relied on 60 Vbeta primers (plus 13 Jbeta primers). Clones were sequenced by immunoSEQ multiplex PCR, and TCRdb holds only the in-frame ones, with some missing. Altogether 95,000 to 100,000 clones are present, around three quarters being singletons, with the ten largest covering 3.5% to 5%. The sequenced sample was PBMCs. The receptor source for this set is a man aged 35 to 55 in good health and CMV-seronegative.

This chain links TRBV19 with TRBJ1-1; maybe TRBD1 (5 bases). Germline V gene data show CDR1 as LNHDA and CDR2 as SQIVND (reference sequence). This CDR3 comprises 16 residues. The V end was cut by 3 bases, the J end by 1 base, with 15 bases between. The CDR3 here is CASSIAAQGWNTEAFF. CDR3 in DNA: TGTGCCAGTAGTATCGCGGCTCAGGGTTGGAACACTGAAGCTTTCTTT.

The J gene is TRBJ2-3, the V gene TRBV29-1, with 7 positions matching TRBD2. CDR3 length: 14 residues. In germline, CDR1 is SQVTM, CDR2 ANQGSEA. V lost 6 bases and J lost 1; bases outside the gene matches: 7. The CDR3 region has the DNA TGCAGCGTCGGGGGGACCATTCGCACAGATACGCAGTATTTT. It is translated as CSVGGTIRTDTQYF.

This clone was observed a few times. The chain recombines TRBV18 with TRBJ1-1; TRBD1 matches at 7 bases. CDR1 and CDR2 from the germline V gene are KGHSH and LQKENI. The CDR3 totals 13 residues. The junction had 4 bases not matched to a gene; V was cut back by 5 bases and J by 4 bases. The CDR3 sequence: CASSSGQITEAFF. CDR3 in DNA: TGTGCCAGCTCATCGGGACAGATCACTGAAGCTTTCTTT.

This clone has only a few counts. DNA for the CDR3: TGTGCCAGCAGTTACTGGACAGACACTGAAGCTTTCTTT. This translates into CASSYWTDTEAFF. The chain uses TRBV6-5 and TRBJ1-1; D perhaps matches TRBD1 (6 bases). This CDR3 has 13 residues. Germline V gene sequence: CDR1 MNHEY, CDR2 SVGAGI. V was cut by 1 base and J by 3 bases, with 6 bases left in between.

This clone was found a few times. Here the CDR3 DNA reads TGTGCCAGCACCAAATCCGGGACAGCTAATGAAAAACTGTTTTTT. This gives the protein CASTKSGTANEKLFF. The chain combines TRBV7-2 with TRBJ1-4, with TRBD1 matching over 7 bases. V was clipped by 7 bases and J by 3 bases; unmatched bases: 8. The germline gives CDR1 SGHTA, CDR2 FQGNSA. This CDR3 region has 15 residues.

The genes are TRBV28 and TRBJ1-2, with 10 bases identical to TRBD1. CDR3 length equals 15 residues. Unmatched junction bases numbered 3, after V lost 1 base and J lost 4 bases. Looked up from germline, CDR1 is MDHEN and CDR2 is SYDVKM. For the CDR3, the DNA is TGTGCCAGCAGTTTATTGACAGGGGGCGGCTATGGCTACACCTTC. Translated, it gives CASSLLTGGGYGYTF.

The genes are TRBV19 and TRBJ1-2; no reliable D call. Trimming took 11 bases from V and 3 from J, leaving 10 bases between them. The germline V gene encodes CDR1 LNHDA and CDR2 SQIVND (reference sequence). The CDR3 has 11 residues. CDR3 sequence (DNA): TGTGCCCCCGAGAGGGACTATGGCTACACCTTC. Translation: CAPERDYGYTF.

The V call is TRBV6-1, the J call TRBJ2-3; D ambiguous. The CDR3 totals 16 residues. Germline CDR1 is MNHNS and CDR2 is SASEGT. The V end was cut by 2 bases, the J end by 0 bases, with 12 bases between. The CDR3 loop is CASSESRQSSTDTQYF. The DNA for the CDR3 is TGTGCCAGCAGTGAATCGCGGCAATCTAGCACAGATACGCAGTATTTT.

This chain connects TRBV5-1 to TRBJ1-1; no definite D call. This CDR3 spans 15 amino acids. Trimming shortened V by 3 bases and J by 1 base, and 13 bases separated the two germline ends. The germline CDR1 and CDR2 sequences are SGHRS and YFSETQ. CDR3 in DNA: TGCGCCAGCAGCTGGGGAGACGGACGGAACACTGAAGCTTTCTTT. Translated, it gives CASSWGDGRNTEAFF. Complete variable domain (other parts from reference TRBV5-1 and TRBJ1-1): KAGVTQTPRYLIKTRGQQVTLSCSPISGHRSVSWYQQTPGQGLQFLFEYFSETQRNKGNFPGRFSGRQFSNSRSEMNVSTLELGDSALYLCASSWGDGRNTEAFFGQGTRLTVV.

The CDR3 region is CASSVSGTRGQETQYF. The CDR3 bases are TGTGCCAGCAGCGTCTCTGGGACCCGGGGGCAAGAGACCCAGTACTTC. The V call is TRBV11-3, the J call TRBJ2-5, with D possibly being TRBD2 (6 bases). Germline V gene data show CDR1 as SGHNT and CDR2 as YENEEA. Trimming pared 5 bases from V and 2 bases from J, leaving 18 bases between. The CDR3 spans 16 residues.

The V call is TRBV2, the J call TRBJ2-1; TRBD2 aligns across 9 bases. Germline V CDR1 and CDR2: SNHLY, FYNNEI. This CDR3 is built from 16 residues. V was pared by 1 base and J by 5 bases, with 6 bases of the junction left unmatched. Here the CDR3 reads CASSEGRGGANNEQFF. CDR3 in DNA: TGTGCCAGCAGTGAAGGGCGCGGGGGGGCCAACAATGAGCAGTTCTTC.

This chain uses TRBV5-1 with TRBJ1-1; 7 nucleotides align to TRBD1. The V and J ends lost 4 bases and 4 bases, in that order; junction bases with no gene match: 4. The CDR3 is made up of 13 amino acids. Looked up from germline, CDR1 is SGHRS and CDR2 is YFSETQ. The CDR3 sequence is CASSPGTATEAFF. CDR3 DNA: TGCGCCAGCAGCCCCGGGACAGCCACTGAAGCTTTCTTT.

J is TRBJ2-5 and V is TRBV5-8, with 11 bases that match TRBD1. The CDR3 length is 15 residues. With V trimmed by 5 bases and J by 4 bases, 7 bases remained unmatched. Germline V lookup: CDR1 SGHTS, CDR2 YDEGEE. The CDR3: CASRMGTGGRETQYF. CDR3 in DNA: TGTGCCAGCAGGATGGGGACAGGGGGGAGAGAGACCCAGTACTTC.

The chain has TRBV5-6 and TRBJ2-1; the match to TRBD2 covers 9 bases. The length of the CDR3 is 15 residues. Germline V gene lookup returns CDR1 SGHDT and CDR2 YYEEEE. Unmatched junction bases numbered 8, after V lost 2 bases and J lost 8 bases. CDR3 coding DNA: TGTGCCAGCAGCTTAGGAGCTAGCGGGGTTGATGAGCAGTTCTTC. This codes for CASSLGASGVDEQFF.

The chain combines TRBV28 with TRBJ1-2, with 7 bases lining up with TRBD1. The V gene end was trimmed by 8 bases and the J gene end by 8 bases; junction bases not matched to a gene: 17. The CDR3 has 15 amino acids. The V gene's germline CDR1 is MDHEN and CDR2 SYDVKM. CDR3 protein: CASDHERQGSAGYTF. In DNA, the CDR3 is TGTGCCAGCGATCATGAAAGACAGGGATCTGCGGGCTACACCTTC.

The chain uses TRBV28 and TRBJ2-5; D is unresolved. This CDR3 region has 13 residues. CDR1 is MDHEN and CDR2 is SYDVKM in the germline V gene. Trimming cost V 6 bases and J 5 bases, with 13 bases left between them. This chain's CDR3 is CASSPSSRETQYF. CDR3 nucleotides: TGTGCCAGCAGCCCCTCTAGTAGGGAGACCCAGTACTTC.

Note on this clone: One end of the junction is discordant with germline, which a read error may explain. The chain employs TRBV29-1 and TRBJ1-1; 7 bases map to TRBD1. The CDR3 loop spans 20 amino acids. CDR1 SQVTM and CDR2 ANQGSEA come from the germline V gene. CDR3 residues: CSVELPGKGAGFRWNAEAFF. The CDR3 DNA follows: TGCAGCGTTGAATTGCCCGGGAAGGGGGCAGGGTTTCGATGGAACGCTGAAGCTTTCTTT.

This chain uses TRBV11-3 with TRBJ2-1; D gene uncertain. The CDR3 has 15 amino acids. Per germline, CDR1 SGHNT and CDR2 YENEEA. Trimming pared 5 bases from V and 0 bases from J, leaving 11 bases between. CDR3 sequence (DNA): TGTGCCAGCAGCGCGACAACGAGCTCCTACAATGAGCAGTTCTTC. Translating gives CASSATTSSYNEQFF.